A single sample gave rise to the 10 T cell receptor beta chains below, sequenced in a study of T cell changes during pregnancy in multiple sclerosis (dated by TCRdb to between 2019 and 2020). The protocol used for the library was the immunoSEQ multiplex PCR assay. In TCRdb, the immuneACCESS table is reduced to in-frame sequences with V and J assigned. These tables do not hold every clone; where another copy was compared, an unresolved V gene accounts for under half, and the others remain unexplained. The sample table records some 62,000 clones; roughly 90% of these occur just once. About 2.9% of the sample comes from the top ten. Material: peripheral blood, obtained in the second trimester of pregnancy. The receptors stem from a female donor in good health, enrolled as a control in a pregnancy study.

The CDR3 protein is CASRPGLSYNEQFF. The CDR3 DNA follows: TGTGCCAGTAGACCGGGACTCTCCTACAATGAGCAGTTCTTC. The genes are TRBV19 and TRBJ2-1; perhaps TRBD2 as D (6 bases). Trimming took 6 bases from V and 0 from J, leaving 9 bases between them. Germline V gives CDR1 LNHDA, CDR2 SQIVND (reference sequence). The CDR3 runs to 14 residues.

The gene calls are TRBV27 and TRBJ1-2; D is unresolved. V was clipped by 4 bases and J by 7 bases, with 13 bases between them. Germline-derived CDR1 and CDR2 are MNHEY and SMNVEV (reference sequence). The CDR3 covers 13 residues. The CDR3 nucleotides read TGTGCCAGCAGTTCTCCGACGGGAAGTGGCTACACCTTC. Protein sequence: CASSSPTGSGYTF.

This chain links TRBV10-2 with TRBJ1-5; unclear D gene. This CDR3 is built from 13 residues. CDR1 WSHSY and CDR2 SAAADI come from the germline V gene. The ends were cut back, 4 bases at V and 7 bases at J, with 11 bases in the middle. CDR3 nucleotide sequence: TGCGCCAGCAGTGTCGGGCCGGGACAGCCCCAGCATTTT. It encodes CASSVGPGQPQHF.

The count of this clone is one. CDR3 DNA: TGTGCCAGCAGCTTAGCAGGGGGCTATGGCTACACCTTC. Encoded protein: CASSLAGGYGYTF. V is TRBV7-2 and J is TRBJ1-2; TRBD1 is a possible D gene (6 bases). The ends were cut back, 0 bases at V and 4 bases at J, with 6 bases in the middle. Germline CDR1 is SGHTA and CDR2 is FQGNSA. The CDR3 sequence is 13 residues long.

The chain combines TRBV20-1 with TRBJ2-1; D unclear. Germline V CDR1 and CDR2: DFQATT, SNEGSKA (reference sequence). The CDR3 spans 11 residues. Trimming stripped 7 bases from V and 6 bases from J, with 10 bases between. CDR3 sequence: CSVSPFNEQFF. CDR3 nucleotides: TGCAGTGTTTCTCCCTTCAATGAGCAGTTCTTC.

The chain carries TRBV20-1 and TRBJ2-5; no clear D. The germline V and J ends were trimmed by 3 bases and 3 bases, with 5 bases remaining between them. From germline, CDR1 is DFQATT and CDR2 SNEGSKA (reference sequence). This CDR3 is built from 11 residues. In nucleotides, the CDR3 is TGCAGTGCTAGCCCTGAAGAGACCCAGTACTTC. This codes for CSASPEETQYF.

The gene calls are TRBV11-2 and TRBJ1-4; the D gene is possibly TRBD1 (6 bases). The CDR3 covers 14 residues. The germline gives CDR1 SGHAT, CDR2 FQNNGV. Trimming removed 3 bases at V and 4 bases at J, with 9 bases between. CDR3 region: CASSLTGINEKLFF. For the CDR3, the DNA is TGTGCCAGCAGCTTGACAGGCATTAATGAAAAACTGTTTTTT. The full variable domain, its missing parts supplied by reference TRBV11-2 and TRBJ1-4, is EAGVAQSPRYKIIEKRQSVAFWCNPISGHATLYWYQQILGQGPKLLIQFQNNGVVDDSQLPKDRFSAERLKGVDSTLKIQPAKLEDSAVYLCASSLTGINEKLFFGSGTQLSVL.

In nucleotides, the CDR3 is TGTGCCAGCAGGCGAGGCCTGGAGTTAGGGGAGCTGTTTTTT. Its translation: CASRRGLELGELFF. This chain connects TRBV13 to TRBJ2-2; no clear D gene. Deletions cut 6 bases from V and 8 bases from J, with 16 bases between. Germline CDR1 and CDR2: PRHDT and FYEKMQ (reference sequence). The length of the CDR3 is 14 residues.

The rearrangement joins TRBV7-9 to TRBJ2-2, with 7 bases fitting TRBD2. Germline assignment: CDR1 SEHNR and CDR2 FQNEAQ (reference sequence). The CDR3 length is 16 residues. V lost 5 bases and J lost 2; bases outside the gene matches: 8. CDR3: CASSQAAGVNTGELFF. CDR3 nucleotide sequence: TGTGCCAGCAGCCAAGCTGCGGGAGTAAACACCGGGGAGCTGTTTTTT.

The chain is built from TRBV5-4 and TRBJ2-7; 8 nucleotides line up with TRBD2. The CDR3 is made up of 15 amino acids. CDR1 is SGHNT and CDR2 is YYREEE in the germline V gene (reference sequence). V dropped 4 bases and J dropped 5; count of bases not matched to a gene: 11. CDR3 sequence: CASSTPGLGSHEQYF. The CDR3 bases are TGTGCCAGCAGCACACCGGGACTAGGGTCCCACGAGCAGTACTTC.